These 5 T cell receptor beta chains share one sample of origin, sequenced in a study of identifying expanded T cells in peripheral blood. Some clones are missing from TCRdb's copy, which holds only in-frame ones; the method was immunoSEQ multiplex PCR. The sample has about 78,000 clones, 70% to 90% seen once; the top ten hold 15% to 20%. The sample taken for sequencing was blood. The receptors were sampled from a person aged 18 to 75 in good health.

The chain couples TRBV6-5 to TRBJ1-2, with unresolved D. CDR1 and CDR2 from the germline V gene are MNHEY and SVGAGI. The V and J ends lost 2 bases and 5 bases respectively, with 3 bases between them. CDR3 length: 11 residues. The DNA for the CDR3 is TGTGCCAGCAGTTACCTATATGGCTACACCTTC. Protein sequence: CASSYLYGYTF.

CDR3 in amino acids: CASSSRVLRGYEQYF. In DNA, the CDR3 is TGTGCCAGTTCTTCCAGGGTACTACGAGGCTACGAGCAGTACTTC. The genes are TRBV28 and TRBJ2-7; D is possibly TRBD1 (5 bases). The CDR3 totals 15 residues. Germline lookup yields CDR1 MDHEN and CDR2 SYDVKM. V was shortened by 9 bases and J by 3 bases, with 21 bases between the two germline ends.

The chain couples TRBV7-2 to TRBJ2-1; 14 bases are shared with TRBD2. V was pared by 5 bases and J by 7 bases, with 4 bases of the junction left unmatched. This CDR3 is built from 15 residues. Germline-derived CDR1 and CDR2 are SGHTA and FQGNSA. This CDR3 reads CASSRGLAGANEQFF. CDR3 DNA: TGTGCCAGCAGCCGGGGACTAGCGGGAGCAAATGAGCAGTTCTTC.

V and J are TRBV9 and TRBJ1-2; 7 nucleotides agree with TRBD1. Germline assignment: CDR1 SGDLS and CDR2 YYNGEE. Trimming took 4 bases from V and 0 from J; bases not matched to a gene: 9. CDR3 length: 16 residues. CDR3 protein: CASSPQGQGANYGYTF. The CDR3 bases are TGTGCCAGCAGCCCACAGGGGCAAGGAGCTAACTATGGCTACACCTTC.

The rearrangement joins TRBV27 to TRBJ2-3; D possibly corresponds to TRBD2 (5 bases). Trimming left V 7 bases short and J 2 bases short, with 10 bases between. Germline CDR1 and CDR2: MNHEY and SMNVEV (reference sequence). This CDR3 contains 13 residues. CDR3 nucleotides: TGTGCCAGCACCAAAGCGGTCACAGATACGCAGTATTTT. Amino acid sequence: CASTKAVTDTQYF.